This T cell receptor beta chain derives from a study of regulatory T cells in long-lasting Graves disease. Indicated time point: persistent/refractory GD, antithyroid drugs over 5 years with positive TRAb. PBMC-derived RNA was used for the TCR library. The patients were enrolled through endocrinology in Xi'an, China. The V gene end was trimmed by 1 base and the J gene end by 4 bases; junction bases not matched to a gene: 3. The CDR3 loop spans 15 amino acids. Per the germline V gene, CDR1 is SGHNT and CDR2 is YENEEA. Building of the TCR beta libraries involved iRepertoire HTBI primers and Arm-PCR of CDR3 regions. TCRdb re-analysed the multiplex PCR reads in MiXCR, keeping a single row per CDR3 protein. Found here are 600,000 to 850,000 distinct CDR3 sequences, approximately 29% of them singletons; the top ten hold around 42%.

The chain links TRBV11-3 to TRBJ2-2; 7 positions agree with TRBD2. This TCR was sampled from a female donor with Graves disease. Sequences were derived from peripheral blood mononuclear cells (PBMCs), sampled when the disease was refractory, from a patient treated with antithyroid drugs. The CDR3 sequence is CASSLAGGPTGELFF. In DNA, the CDR3 is TGTGCCAGCAGCTTAGCGGGAGGTCCCACCGGGGAGCTGTTTTTT.